This T cell receptor beta chain originates from a study of blood T cells in healthy people across ages. Overall study findings and caveats: Naive T cell percentage and TCR beta diversity correlated strongly.

The CDR3 spans 17 residues. Germline CDR1 SEHNR, CDR2 FQNEAQ (reference sequence). Using a J-beta primer mix together with a sample-barcoded 5' primer, a second PCR was run for about 6 to 11 cycles. Carrying 12 random nucleotides, a template-switch adaptor labeled each individual cDNA molecule. TCRdb re-analysed the 5' RACE reads in MiXCR, keeping a single row per CDR3 protein. The sample lists about 800,000 distinct CDR3 sequences, 20% to 25% occurring once. On this clonotype: Its target is not known. Germline and junction disagree at one end, which may indicate a read error.

PBMCs were isolated at a quantity of at least 7 million per sample. The same data also went into a second study, on T cells of mothers and their children. In that study: The study sampled a few healthy Caucasian mothers and their six children.

The sequenced sample consisted of blood. The clonotype originates from a boy younger than 18 in good health. The V and J genes are TRBV7-9 and TRBJ2-6; D is uncertain. CDR3 in amino acids: CSSSSTESKPGANVLTF. Written as DNA, the CDR3 is TGTTCCAGCAGCTCAACCGAGTCGAAGCCTGGGGCCAACGTCCTGACTTTC. Complete variable domain (other parts from reference TRBV7-9 and TRBJ2-6): DTGVSQNPRHKITKRGQNVTFRCDPISEHNRLYWYRQTLGQGPEFLTYFQNEAQLEKSRLLSDRFSAERPKGSFSTLEIQRTEQGDSAMYLCSSSSTESKPGANVLTFGAGSRLTVL.